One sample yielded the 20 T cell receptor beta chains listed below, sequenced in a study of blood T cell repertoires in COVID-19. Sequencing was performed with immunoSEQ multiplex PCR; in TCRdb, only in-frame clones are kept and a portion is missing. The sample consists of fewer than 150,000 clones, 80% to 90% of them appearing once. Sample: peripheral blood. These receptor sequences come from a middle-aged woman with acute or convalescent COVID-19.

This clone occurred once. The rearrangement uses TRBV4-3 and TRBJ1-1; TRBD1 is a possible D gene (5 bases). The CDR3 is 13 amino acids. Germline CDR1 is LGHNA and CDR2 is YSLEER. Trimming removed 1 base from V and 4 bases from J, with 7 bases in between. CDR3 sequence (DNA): TGCGCCAGCAGCCAAGCCCAGGGCACTGAAGCTTTCTTT. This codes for CASSQAQGTEAFF.

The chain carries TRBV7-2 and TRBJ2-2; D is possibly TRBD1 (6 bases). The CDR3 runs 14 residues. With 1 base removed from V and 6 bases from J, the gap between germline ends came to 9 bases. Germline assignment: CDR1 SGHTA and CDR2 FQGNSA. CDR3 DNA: TGTGCCAGCAGCTTAGATTGGGGGCCCGGGGAGCTGTTTTTT. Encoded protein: CASSLDWGPGELFF.

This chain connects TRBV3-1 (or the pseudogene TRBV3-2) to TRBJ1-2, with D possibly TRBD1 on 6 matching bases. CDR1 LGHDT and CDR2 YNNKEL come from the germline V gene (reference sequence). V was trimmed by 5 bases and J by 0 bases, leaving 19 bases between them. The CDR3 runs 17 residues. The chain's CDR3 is CASSEPPGGRPNYGYTF. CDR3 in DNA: TGTGCCAGCAGCGAACCCCCTGGGGGCAGGCCTAACTATGGCTACACCTTC.

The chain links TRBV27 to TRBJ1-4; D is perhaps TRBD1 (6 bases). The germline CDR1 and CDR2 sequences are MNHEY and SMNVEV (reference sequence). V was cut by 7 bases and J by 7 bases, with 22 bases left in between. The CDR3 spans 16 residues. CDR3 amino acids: CASTLKVKGEGEKLFF. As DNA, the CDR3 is TGTGCCAGCACCCTGAAGGTAAAGGGGGAGGGTGAAAAACTGTTTTTT. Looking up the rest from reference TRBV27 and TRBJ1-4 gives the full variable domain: EAQVTQNPRYLITVTGKKLTVTCSQNMNHEYMSWYRQDPGLGLRQIYYSMNVEVTDKGDVPEGYKVSRKEKRNFPLILESPSPNQTSLYFCASTLKVKGEGEKLFFGSGTQLSVL.

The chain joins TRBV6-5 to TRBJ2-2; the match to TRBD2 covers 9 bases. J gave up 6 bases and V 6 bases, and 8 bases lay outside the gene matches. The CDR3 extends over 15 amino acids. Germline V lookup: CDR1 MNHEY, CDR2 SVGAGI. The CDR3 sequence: CASSRGTSMAGELFF. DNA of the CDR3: TGTGCCAGCAGCCGCGGGACTAGCATGGCCGGGGAGCTGTTTTTT.

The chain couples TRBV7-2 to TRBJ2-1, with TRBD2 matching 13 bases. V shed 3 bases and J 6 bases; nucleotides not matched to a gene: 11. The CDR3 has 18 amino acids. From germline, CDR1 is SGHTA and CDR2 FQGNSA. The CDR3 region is CASSFRTSGSGAINEQFF. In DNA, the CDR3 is TGTGCCAGCAGCTTCAGGACTAGCGGGAGTGGAGCAATCAATGAGCAGTTCTTC.

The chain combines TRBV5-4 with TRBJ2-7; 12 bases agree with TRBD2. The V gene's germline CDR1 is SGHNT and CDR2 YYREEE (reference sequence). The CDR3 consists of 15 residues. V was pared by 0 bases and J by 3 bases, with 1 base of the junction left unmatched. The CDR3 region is CASSLGTSGIYEQYF. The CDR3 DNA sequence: TGTGCCAGCAGCTTGGGGACTAGCGGGATCTACGAGCAGTACTTC.

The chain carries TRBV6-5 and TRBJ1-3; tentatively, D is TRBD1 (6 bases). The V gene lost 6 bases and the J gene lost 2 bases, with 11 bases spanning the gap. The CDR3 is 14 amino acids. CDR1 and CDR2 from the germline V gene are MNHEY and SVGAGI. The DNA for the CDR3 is TGTGCCAGCAGAGATAACAGGGCTGGAAACACCATATATTTT. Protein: CASRDNRAGNTIYF.

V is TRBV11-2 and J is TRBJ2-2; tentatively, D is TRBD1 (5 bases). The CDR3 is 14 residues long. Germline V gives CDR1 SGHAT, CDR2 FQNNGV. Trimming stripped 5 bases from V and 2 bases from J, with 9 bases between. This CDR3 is CASSPDRNTGELFF. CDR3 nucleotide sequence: TGTGCCAGCAGCCCAGACAGAAACACCGGGGAGCTGTTTTTT.

In nucleotides, the CDR3 is TGTGCCAGCAGTAGCTGGACAGGGGGCATTGGAGAGACCCAGTACTTC. This codes for CASSSWTGGIGETQYF. The genes are TRBV27 and TRBJ2-5; 11 nucleotides agree with TRBD1. J lost 4 bases, V lost 5 bases, and 9 bases had no gene match. CDR1 is MNHEY, CDR2 SMNVEV, per germline (reference sequence). This CDR3 contains 16 residues.

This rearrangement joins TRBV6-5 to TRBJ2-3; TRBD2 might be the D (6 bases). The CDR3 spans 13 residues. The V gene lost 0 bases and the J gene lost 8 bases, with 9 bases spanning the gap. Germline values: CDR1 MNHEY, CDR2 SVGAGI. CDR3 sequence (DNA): TGTGCCAGCAGTTACTCGACGGGAGTTACGCAGTATTTT. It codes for CASSYSTGVTQYF.

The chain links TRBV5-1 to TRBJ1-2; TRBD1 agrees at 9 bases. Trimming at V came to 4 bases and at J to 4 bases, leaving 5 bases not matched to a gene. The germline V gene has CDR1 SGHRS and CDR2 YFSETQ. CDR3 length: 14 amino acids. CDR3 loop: CASSEGQGSYGYTF. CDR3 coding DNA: TGCGCCAGCAGCGAGGGACAGGGATCCTATGGCTACACCTTC. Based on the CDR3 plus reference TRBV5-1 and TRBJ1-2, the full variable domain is KAGVTQTPRYLIKTRGQQVTLSCSPISGHRSVSWYQQTPGQGLQFLFEYFSETQRNKGNFPGRFSGRQFSNSRSEMNVSTLELGDSALYLCASSEGQGSYGYTFGSGTRLTVV.

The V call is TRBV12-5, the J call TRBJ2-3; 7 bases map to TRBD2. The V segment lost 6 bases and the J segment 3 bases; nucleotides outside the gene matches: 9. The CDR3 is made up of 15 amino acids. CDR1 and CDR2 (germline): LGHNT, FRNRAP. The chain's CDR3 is CASGRGGVSTDTQYF. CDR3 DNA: TGTGCTAGTGGCCGTGGGGGGGTGTCGACAGATACGCAGTATTTT.

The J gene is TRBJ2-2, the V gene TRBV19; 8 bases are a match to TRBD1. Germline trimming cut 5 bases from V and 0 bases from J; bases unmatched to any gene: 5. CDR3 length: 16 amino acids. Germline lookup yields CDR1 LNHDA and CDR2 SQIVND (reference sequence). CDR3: CASSPWTGPNTGELFF. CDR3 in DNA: TGTGCCAGTAGTCCCTGGACAGGGCCGAACACCGGGGAGCTGTTTTTT.

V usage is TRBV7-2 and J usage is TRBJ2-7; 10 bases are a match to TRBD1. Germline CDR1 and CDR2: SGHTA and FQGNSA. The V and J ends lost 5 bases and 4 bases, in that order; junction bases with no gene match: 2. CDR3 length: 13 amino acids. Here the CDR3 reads CASSRDRGYEQYF. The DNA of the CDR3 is TGTGCCAGCAGCCGGGACAGGGGTTACGAGCAGTACTTC.

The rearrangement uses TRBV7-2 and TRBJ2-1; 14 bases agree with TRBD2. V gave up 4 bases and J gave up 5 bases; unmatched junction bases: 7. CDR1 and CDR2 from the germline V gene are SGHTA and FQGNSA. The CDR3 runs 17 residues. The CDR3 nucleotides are TGTGCCAGCAGCTCTCGGACTAGCGGGGGGTTGGACAATGAGCAGTTCTTC. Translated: CASSSRTSGGLDNEQFF.

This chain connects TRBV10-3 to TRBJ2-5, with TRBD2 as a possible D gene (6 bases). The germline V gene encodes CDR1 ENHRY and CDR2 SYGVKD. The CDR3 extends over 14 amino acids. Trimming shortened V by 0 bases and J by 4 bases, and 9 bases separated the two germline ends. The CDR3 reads CAISESLARETQYF. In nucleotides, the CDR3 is TGTGCCATCAGTGAGTCCCTAGCGCGAGAGACCCAGTACTTC.

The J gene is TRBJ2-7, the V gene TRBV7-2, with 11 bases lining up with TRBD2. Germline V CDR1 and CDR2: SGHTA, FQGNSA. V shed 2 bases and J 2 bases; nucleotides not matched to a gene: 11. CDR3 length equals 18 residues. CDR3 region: CASSLRHETSGATYEQYF. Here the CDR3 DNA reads TGTGCCAGCAGCTTAAGACACGAGACTAGCGGGGCGACCTACGAGCAGTACTTC.

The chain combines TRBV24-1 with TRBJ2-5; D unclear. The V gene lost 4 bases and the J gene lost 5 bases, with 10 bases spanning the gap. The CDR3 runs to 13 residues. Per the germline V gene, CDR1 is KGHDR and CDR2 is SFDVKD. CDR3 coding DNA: TGTGCCACCAGTGACCCTGCGTGGGAGACCCAGTACTTC. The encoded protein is CATSDPAWETQYF.

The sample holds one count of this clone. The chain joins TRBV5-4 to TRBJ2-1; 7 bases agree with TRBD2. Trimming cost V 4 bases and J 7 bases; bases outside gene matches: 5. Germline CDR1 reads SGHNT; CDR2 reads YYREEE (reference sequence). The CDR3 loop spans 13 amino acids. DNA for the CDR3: TGTGCCAGCAGCCCCGGGACTACAAATGAGCAGTTCTTC. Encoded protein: CASSPGTTNEQFF.